The source of this T cell receptor (beta chain) is a study of blood T cell repertoires in COVID-19 (TCRdb year 2020). Study-level background: The collaborator samples originated in the United States, Italy and Spain and spanned the acute and convalescent phases of COVID-19. The prospective study material was composed of cDNA or gDNA derived from T cells, B-cell-depleted T cells, or PBMCs. Samples came from the ongoing ImmuneRACE study (first 160 participants) plus 1,254 subjects from 6 global collaborators. The repertoires were released in a freely available public database intended as a resource for research on the immune response to SARS-CoV-2. A de-identified subject ID, COVID-19 status, age in years and sex were almost always included in the sample metadata. HLA class I and class II types, where available, came from metadata supplied by the sample provider rather than from assay-based typing. Subjects who had been exposed to COVID-19, were actively infected with it, or had recovered from it provided the deeply sampled blood TCRbeta repertoires that made up the dataset. Paper-wide results and their limitations: The amount of clinical and demographic metadata varied by source and participant and was provided uncurated.

In Seattle, one collaborating source enrolled patients while the infection was active and tracked those patients longitudinally over the course of disease. Collaborating institutions collected whole blood in K2EDTA tubes following their own protocols. For TCRbeta analysis, collaborator samples were shipped as frozen whole blood, as isolated PBMCs, or as DNA extracted from either sample type. TCRbeta CDR3 regions were amplified from genomic DNA using the immunoSEQ Assay, a bias-controlled multiplex PCR. In the authors' own workflow: Within the assay, amplification of reference gene primers was used to estimate how many nucleated cells each sample contained. Sequence reads were collapsed and filtered to measure the absolute abundance of every unique TCRbeta CDR3 rearrangement. Productive Simpson clonality was computed per sample as the square root of Simpson's diversity index over productive rearrangements. TCRdb mirrors the immuneACCESS table, restricted to in-frame sequences. Some clones are absent from its copies; in checked studies, under half trace to an unresolved V gene, and the reason for the others is unknown. Clone size and V and J calls were adopted from that table, with D and trimming inferred from the DNA. A total of about 210,000 clones appear in this sample, 65% to 90% of them only once. The ten largest clones capture roughly 5% of the sample.

As regards this clone: Its cognate antigen has yet to be identified. The sample holds no much larger clone one base away, and base qualities are not on file.

The CDR3 covers 18 residues, taking in both the cysteine and the phenylalanine. Of the read, only the CDR3 DNA is kept; its 54 bases are in frame from base 1. The specimen sequenced was peripheral blood. The rearrangement joined TRBV1 to TRBJ2-7; the table's D call, TRBD1, was not checked against the DNA. TRBV1 is assigned pseudogene status. This TCR came from a man over 45 with COVID-19, enrolled during active disease. The DNA is as follows: TGCACCAGCAGCCAAGAATCAGGAGACAGGGCCCGCTCCTACGAGCAGTACTTC. It translates to CTSSQESGDRARSYEQYF.